Each of the 20 T cell receptor beta chains below was sequenced from the same sample in a study of OX40 agonist ivuxolimab in advanced cancers. Assay used: immunoSEQ multiplex PCR; TCRdb lists only in-frame clones, some missing. The sample lists tens of thousands of clones; 83% were seen once. Sequencing was performed on CD4+ or CD8+ T cells sorted from blood, taken in a trial of the OX40 agonist ivuxolimab. All receptors derive from an adult with an advanced solid tumor such as melanoma, head and neck, liver or kidney cancer.

The chain combines TRBV12-5 with TRBJ2-2, with TRBD1 matching 7 bases. The germline V gene has CDR1 LGHNT and CDR2 FRNRAP. Germline trimming cut 1 base from V and 7 bases from J; bases unmatched to any gene: 3. This CDR3 spans 14 amino acids. For the CDR3, the DNA is TGTGCTAGTGGTTTGGAAGGACAGGTCGGGGAGCTGTTTTTT. It specifies CASGLEGQVGELFF.

V is TRBV7-2 and J is TRBJ2-7; 11 bases map to TRBD1. Losses at the gene ends were 1 base for V and 4 bases for J; bases not matched to a gene: 3. The germline CDR1 and CDR2 sequences are SGHTA and FQGNSA. The CDR3 is 15 residues long. The CDR3 is CASSLGGTGGYEQYF. The CDR3 nucleotides are TGTGCCAGCAGCTTAGGTGGGACAGGGGGGTACGAGCAGTACTTC.

This clone was detected only once. This chain joins TRBV7-3 and TRBJ1-1; a weak D match, TRBD1 (6 bases). Germline-derived CDR1 and CDR2 are SGHTA and FQGTGA. The CDR3 runs 15 residues. V dropped 2 bases and J dropped 1 base, with 11 bases sitting between them. The CDR3 DNA reads as TGTGCCAGCAGCTTACAAGGGGGGCAGAACACTGAAGCTTTCTTT. Translated, it gives CASSLQGGQNTEAFF.

This clone was seen just once. The rearrangement links TRBV30 to TRBJ1-5; 8 bases align to TRBD1. V lost 6 bases and J lost 4; bases outside the gene matches: 11. CDR1 and CDR2 from the germline V gene are GTSNPN and SVGIG (reference sequence). The CDR3 is made up of 15 amino acids. The CDR3 loop reads CACSRSGGGNQPQHF. The CDR3 DNA follows: TGTGCCTGCTCCCGCTCAGGGGGCGGGAATCAGCCCCAGCATTTT. Full variable domain (remainder filled in from reference TRBV30 and TRBJ1-5): SQTIHQWPATLVQPVGSPLSLECTVEGTSNPNLYWYRQAAGRGLQLLFYSVGIGQISSEVPQNLSASRPQDRQFILSSKKLLLSDSGFYLCACSRSGGGNQPQHFGDGTRLSIL.

The sample holds one count of this clone. V is TRBV5-6 and J is TRBJ2-7; D remains unclear. With 0 bases removed from V and 5 bases from J, the gap between germline ends came to 3 bases. Germline-derived CDR1 and CDR2 are SGHDT and YYEEEE. This CDR3 contains 11 residues. The chain's CDR3 is CASSLDDEQYF. Here the CDR3 DNA reads TGTGCCAGCAGCTTGGACGACGAGCAGTACTTC.

This rearrangement joins TRBV7-9 to TRBJ2-3, with no clear D. The CDR3 covers 12 residues. Germline CDR1 and CDR2: SEHNR and FQNEAQ (reference sequence). V was cut by 5 bases and J by 4 bases, with 7 bases left in between. The CDR3 coding sequence is TGTGCCAGCAGCCCCCTCGCAGATACGCAGTATTTT. It translates to CASSPLADTQYF.

This sequence joins TRBV2 and TRBJ1-5, with TRBD1 identical over 10 bases. Germline lookup yields CDR1 SNHLY and CDR2 FYNNEI. J lost 4 bases, V lost 8 bases, and 5 bases had no gene match. CDR3 size: 14 residues. The CDR3 DNA is TGTGCCAGCTGGGGACAGGGGTTGAATCAGCCCCAGCATTTT. It specifies CASWGQGLNQPQHF.

CDR3 residues: CASSEIDGSSYNEQFF. The DNA for the CDR3 is TGTGCCAGCAGTGAAATTGACGGGAGCTCCTACAATGAGCAGTTCTTC. This chain joins TRBV6-1 and TRBJ2-1; weak D call: TRBD2 (6 bases). The CDR3 totals 16 residues. Germline V gene lookup returns CDR1 MNHNS and CDR2 SASEGT. The germline V and J ends were trimmed by 2 bases and 0 bases, with 11 bases remaining between them.

The chain recombines TRBV6-5 with TRBJ1-1, with TRBD1 identical over 8 bases. The CDR3 is made up of 14 amino acids. V lost 2 bases to trimming and J lost 4 bases; unmatched junction nucleotides: 3. CDR1 is MNHEY, CDR2 SVGAGI, per germline. CDR3: CASSYGQGSTEAFF. The CDR3 bases are TGTGCCAGCAGTTACGGACAGGGAAGCACTGAAGCTTTCTTT.

The V gene is TRBV28, the J gene TRBJ1-3; weak D call: TRBD1 (6 bases). The V and J ends lost 5 bases and 5 bases respectively, with 13 bases between them. The CDR3 has 14 amino acids. The germline V gene has CDR1 MDHEN and CDR2 SYDVKM. The CDR3 DNA sequence: TGTGCCAGCAGTGCCCTTGGGGGCCGAAACACCATATATTTT. Translated, it gives CASSALGGRNTIYF.

CDR3 protein: CASSSIGRAGLFF. The CDR3 DNA is TGTGCCAGCAGTTCGATCGGGAGGGCAGGGCTGTTTTTT. This chain joins TRBV27 and TRBJ2-2; 8 positions match TRBD2. In germline, CDR1 is MNHEY, CDR2 SMNVEV (reference sequence). Germline trimming cut 4 bases from V and 13 bases from J; bases unmatched to any gene: 8. This CDR3 contains 13 residues.

The chain joins TRBV7-9 to TRBJ2-1; 8 bases are a match to TRBD1. Germline assignment: CDR1 SEHNR and CDR2 FQNEAQ (reference sequence). There are 13 residues in the CDR3. V gave up 7 bases and J gave up 14 bases; unmatched junction bases: 13. The CDR3 nucleotides read TGTGCCAGCACCCGCGGACAGGGAAAAAGAAAGTTCTTC. Translation gives CASTRGQGKRKFF.

The chain is built from TRBV6-1 and TRBJ2-2; D unresolved. The CDR3 is made up of 15 amino acids. Germline CDR1 reads MNHNS; CDR2 reads SASEGT. The V and J ends lost 3 bases and 7 bases respectively, with 15 bases between them. CDR3 nucleotide sequence: TGTGCCAGCAGTGACATAAGGTGGGGTCACGGGGAGCTGTTTTTT. Translating it yields CASSDIRWGHGELFF.

The CDR3 DNA reads TGTGCCAGCAGCGGAGCGAACACTGAAGCTTTCTTT. Protein product: CASSGANTEAFF. The chain is built from TRBV11-2 and TRBJ1-1; D gene unclear. V lost 5 bases and J lost 1, with 5 bases in between. The CDR3 runs 12 residues. Germline lookup yields CDR1 SGHAT and CDR2 FQNNGV.

The chain is built from TRBV7-8 and TRBJ2-3; possible D gene TRBD1, 5 bases. V lost 1 base, J lost 2 bases, and 7 bases lay in between. The CDR3 contains 14 residues. Germline V gene lookup returns CDR1 SGHVS and CDR2 FQNEAQ. CDR3 coding DNA: TGTGCCAGCAGCTTAGACAGGTTCACAGATACGCAGTATTTT. Translating gives CASSLDRFTDTQYF.

The chain employs TRBV18 and TRBJ2-5; 8 bases are shared with TRBD1. The CDR3 sequence is 15 residues long. Germline-derived CDR1 and CDR2 are KGHSH and LQKENI. The V segment lost 3 bases and the J segment 2 bases; nucleotides outside the gene matches: 5. This chain's CDR3 is CASSPGQAPQETQYF. Here the CDR3 DNA reads TGTGCCAGCTCACCGGGACAGGCTCCGCAAGAGACCCAGTACTTC.

This clone was picked up one time. V is TRBV11-2 and J is TRBJ1-2; D gene unclear. CDR3 size: 15 residues. Germline V gene data show CDR1 as SGHAT and CDR2 as FQNNGV. Trimming shortened V by 3 bases and J by 6 bases, and 17 bases separated the two germline ends. As DNA, the CDR3 is TGTGCCAGCAGCTTGCAATACGGGTGGGTGGATGGCTACACCTTC. Its protein product is CASSLQYGWVDGYTF.

This sequence joins TRBV4-1 and TRBJ2-2; D could derive from TRBD1 or TRBD2 (5 bases each). V was trimmed by 0 bases and J by 7 bases, leaving 15 bases between them. The CDR3 length is 16 residues. The germline CDR1 and CDR2 sequences are MGHRA and YSYEKL. In nucleotides, the CDR3 is TGCGCCAGCAGCCAAGAAAATGCAGGGAGTCACGGGGAGCTGTTTTTT. It yields the protein CASSQENAGSHGELFF.

This chain links TRBV18 with TRBJ2-1; no clear D. Germline lookup yields CDR1 KGHSH and CDR2 LQKENI. Trimming stripped 2 bases from V and 8 bases from J, with 10 bases between. This CDR3 has 13 amino acids. CDR3 residues: CASSPLGLDEQFF. CDR3 nucleotides: TGTGCCAGCTCACCATTGGGTTTGGATGAGCAGTTCTTC.

This clone qualifies as medium-sized. V usage is TRBV30 and J usage is TRBJ2-7, with D maybe TRBD1 (6 bases). This CDR3 contains 15 residues. The germline V gene encodes CDR1 GTSNPN and CDR2 SVGIG (reference sequence). V gave up 1 base and J gave up 7 bases, with 20 bases separating them. CDR3 loop: CAWSASDRTTMEQYF. The CDR3 coding sequence is TGTGCCTGGAGTGCCTCGGACAGAACTACGATGGAGCAGTACTTC.